This T cell receptor (beta chain) appears in the sequencing data of a study of shared clonotypes between healthy human individuals. Study-wide results and limits: Estimated clonotype richness was generally higher in naive than memory subsets.

Repertoires were generated with immunoSEQ multiplex PCR, while TCRdb's copy carries only in-frame clones and drops some. Of some 1.5 million clones listed, around 98% are singletons. Recent acute infections and vaccinations were absent in the healthy HIV-negative adult donors. Deletions cut 3 bases from V and 4 bases from J, with 5 bases between. The CDR3 extends over 11 amino acids. Germline CDR1 reads DFQATT; CDR2 reads SNEGSKA (reference sequence). About this clone itself: Antigen unknown. Additional DNA sequences in this sample encode the identical CDR3.

Sequencing used naive CD4+ T cells sorted from blood. Noted subset: CD45RA+ positively selected. The TCR sequence derives from a man aged 25-45 years in good health. The chain is built from TRBV20-1 and TRBJ2-3, with D uncertain. This CDR3 is CSASFPDTQYF. The CDR3 DNA follows: TGCAGTGCTAGTTTCCCAGATACGCAGTATTTT.